What follows describes a single T cell receptor (beta chain). Its antigen is still unknown. The CDR3 spans 14 residues. This record comes from a study of T cells expressing NK-cell markers. For the study at large: Sorted CD3+CD56+NKG2C+, CD3+CD56+NKG2C- and CD3+CD56-NKG2C+ T-cell subsets were beta-chain profiled. Study results and caveats: NKG2C+ dominant clonotype frequencies in about six donors were roughly 1.0-7.0% of CD8+ T cells.

TCRdb re-called the 5' RACE reads; one entry per CDR3 protein, DNA not given. This listing includes some 600,000 distinct CDR3 sequences. The chain couples TRBV12-3 or TRBV12-4 to TRBJ2-6. Sequences were obtained from blood T cells: a sorted CD56 or NKG2C T cell subset, CD4+ or CD8+ T cells, or bulk PBMC T cells (not recorded which). The sequence was collected from a man aged 18 to 30 in good health. CDR3: CASARGSGANVLTF.